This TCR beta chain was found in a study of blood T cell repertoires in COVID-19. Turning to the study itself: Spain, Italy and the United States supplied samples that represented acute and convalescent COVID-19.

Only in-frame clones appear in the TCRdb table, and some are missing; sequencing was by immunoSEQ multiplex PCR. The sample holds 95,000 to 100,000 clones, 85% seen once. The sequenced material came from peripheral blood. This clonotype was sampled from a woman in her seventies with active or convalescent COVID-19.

The CDR3 reads CASSRDRVRWNTEAFF. The CDR3 DNA is TGTGCCAGCTCACGGGACAGGGTTAGATGGAACACTGAAGCTTTCTTT. This rearrangement joins TRBV18 to TRBJ1-1; 9 positions match TRBD1. J lost 1 base, V lost 4 bases, and 7 bases had no gene match. CDR3 length: 16 amino acids. Germline CDR1 is KGHSH and CDR2 is LQKENI.